Described below is a single TCR beta chain sequence and its context. The CDR3 spans 15 residues. V was clipped by 2 bases and J by 4 bases; unmatched bases: 6. In germline, CDR1 is MNHEY, CDR2 SVGAGI. The time point was: before trial treatment. Low-dose radiotherapy, low-dose cyclophosphamide, aspirin, ipilimumab and nivolumab were all given to the donors. The sample comes from a study of low-dose radiotherapy and immunotherapy resistance in tumors. First-strand cDNA relied on TRAV- and TRBV-specific primers spanning alpha and beta chains. The PCR that amplified TCRs ran for around 20 cycles, relying on a constant-region primer and a V-primer adapter. TCRdb recomputed calls from the reads with MiXCR, one row per CDR3 protein. The table shows approximately 90,000 distinct CDR3 sequences, with 9.4% occurring only once.

The TCR was taken from a male donor with prostate cancer. The source was PBMCs, collected before treatment. The V and J genes are TRBV6-5 and TRBJ1-2; 8 nucleotides agree with TRBD1. The CDR3 sequence is CASSYKAGGVYGYTF. The DNA of the CDR3 is TGTGCCAGCAGTTACAAGGCAGGGGGCGTCTATGGCTACACCTTC.